This paragraph reports one TCR beta chain. Its antigen is still unknown. Assay used: immunoSEQ multiplex PCR; TCRdb lists only in-frame clones, some missing. The sample carries 30,000 to 45,000 clones, under 75% recorded once. V gave up 6 bases and J gave up 3 bases, with 15 bases separating them. The germline V gene encodes CDR1 MDHEN and CDR2 SYDVKM. The CDR3 has 15 residues. The sample originates from a study of vaccination effects on CD4 cells after COVID-19. Findings of the study overall: Healthy vaccinees showed cross-reactivity with common cold coronaviruses in only 1 of 255 vaccine-induced clones. The study found marked clonal contraction of infection- and vaccine-induced clones late after vaccination.

Expansion with viral peptide pools was applied to antigen-specific CD4+ T cells by the ViraFEST assay prior to sequencing. Once cultured for approximately eleven days, the cells underwent separation to obtain CD4+ T cells. None of these healthy vaccinees had been infected with SARS-CoV-2 before vaccination. The culture medium for a few million PBMC per well included 10 IU/ml IL-2 and 9.5 to 10 ug/ml peptides. Each culture had half its medium swapped for IL-2 medium on days 3 and 7. The source was CD4+ T cells from PBMCs cultured with SARS-CoV-2 spike peptides, collected before COVID-19 vaccination. The chain uses TRBV28 and TRBJ2-1; D may be TRBD1 or TRBD2 (6 bases each). This receptor was identified in a human donor who received a COVID-19 vaccine. The CDR3 is CASRTPGGSYNEQFF. CDR3 nucleotide sequence: TGTGCCAGCAGGACCCCCGGGGGCAGCTACAATGAGCAGTTCTTC.